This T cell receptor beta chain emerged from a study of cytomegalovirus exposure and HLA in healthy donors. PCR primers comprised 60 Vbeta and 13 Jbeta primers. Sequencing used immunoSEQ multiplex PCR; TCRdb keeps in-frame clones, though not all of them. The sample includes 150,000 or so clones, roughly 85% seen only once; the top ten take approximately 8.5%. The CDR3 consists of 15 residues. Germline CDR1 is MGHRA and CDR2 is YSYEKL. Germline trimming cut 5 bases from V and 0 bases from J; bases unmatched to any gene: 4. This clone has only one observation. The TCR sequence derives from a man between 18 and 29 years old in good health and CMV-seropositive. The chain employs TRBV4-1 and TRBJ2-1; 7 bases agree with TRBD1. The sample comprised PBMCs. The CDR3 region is CASSWGQPSYNEQFF. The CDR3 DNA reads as TGCGCCAGCAGCTGGGGACAGCCCTCCTACAATGAGCAGTTCTTC.